The 21 T cell receptor beta chains below were found in one sample sequenced in a study of blood T cell repertoires in COVID-19. This table comes from immunoSEQ multiplex PCR, and its TCRdb copy is limited to in-frame clones, with some not included. The sample lists approximately 190,000 clones, around 84% occurring once. Sequenced sample: peripheral blood. Receptors originate from a man aged 25 to 45 with active or convalescent COVID-19.

J is TRBJ1-3 and V is TRBV5-1; 8 bases line up with TRBD1. Germline-derived CDR1 and CDR2 are SGHRS and YFSETQ. The J segment lost 4 bases and the V segment lost 3 bases, leaving 6 bases of the junction unmatched. The CDR3 runs 15 residues. The CDR3 DNA is TGCGCCAGCAGCTCGGTGACAGGGGCAGGAAACACCATATATTTT. Translated: CASSSVTGAGNTIYF.

This chain uses TRBV6-2 or TRBV6-3 with TRBJ1-1, with no clear D. Trimming shortened V by 6 bases and J by 7 bases, and 9 bases separated the two germline ends. Germline V lookup: CDR1 MNHEY, CDR2 SVGEGT. The CDR3 consists of 11 residues. CDR3 amino acids: CASSETGEAFF. CDR3 coding DNA: TGTGCCAGCAGCGAAACGGGTGAAGCTTTCTTT.

V is TRBV27 and J is TRBJ1-1, with 7 nucleotides matching TRBD1. CDR3 size: 18 residues. V shed 6 bases and J 1 base; nucleotides not matched to a gene: 17. Germline-derived CDR1 and CDR2 are MNHEY and SMNVEV (reference sequence). CDR3 amino acids: CASSLGGGRGGSNTEAFF. In DNA, the CDR3 is TGTGCCAGCAGCCTCGGGGGGGGACGAGGGGGCTCGAACACTGAAGCTTTCTTT.

The chain uses TRBV7-2 and TRBJ2-7; the match to TRBD2 covers 12 bases. The CDR3 length is 14 residues. Trimming removed 4 bases from V and 7 bases from J; junction bases left unmatched: 5. Germline CDR1 reads SGHTA; CDR2 reads FQGNSA. CDR3 nucleotides: TGTGCCAGCAGCTCAGGACTAGCGGGATCTGAGCAGTACTTC. Translated, it gives CASSSGLAGSEQYF.

This clone has only a few counts. V is TRBV6-4 and J is TRBJ2-1; 10 bases fit TRBD2. The germline V gene has CDR1 MRHNA and CDR2 SNTAGT. The CDR3 runs to 14 residues. J was trimmed by 6 bases and V by 2 bases; bases with no gene match: 1. The CDR3, as DNA: TGTGCCAGCAGTGACAGCGGGGGGGCCAATGAGCAGTTCTTC. Amino acid sequence: CASSDSGGANEQFF.

The chain couples TRBV24-1 to TRBJ1-2; D is possibly TRBD1 (5 bases). This CDR3 comprises 14 residues. V was trimmed by 4 bases and J by 3 bases, leaving 11 bases between them. Germline CDR1 is KGHDR and CDR2 is SFDVKD. The CDR3 sequence is CATSDADNYYGYTF. The CDR3 nucleotides are TGTGCCACCAGTGACGCGGACAACTACTATGGCTACACCTTC.

The chain combines TRBV9 with TRBJ2-3; D perhaps matches TRBD2 (6 bases). V lost 3 bases and J 3 bases, leaving 8 bases between the germline ends. The germline V gene has CDR1 SGDLS and CDR2 YYNGEE. The CDR3 sequence is 13 residues long. CDR3 loop: CASSAGATDTQYF. CDR3 in DNA: TGTGCCAGCAGCGCGGGAGCAACAGATACGCAGTATTTT.

This chain uses TRBV15 with TRBJ2-2, with TRBD2 matching 7 bases. The length of the CDR3 is 18 residues. Germline CDR1 LNHNV, CDR2 YYDKDF (reference sequence). The J segment lost 0 bases and the V segment lost 0 bases, leaving 7 bases of the junction unmatched. DNA for the CDR3: TGTGCCACCAGCAGAGATGTTGGAGCGGGGTCGAACACCGGGGAGCTGTTTTTT. It yields the protein CATSRDVGAGSNTGELFF.

J is TRBJ2-7 and V is TRBV6-5, with 7 nucleotides matching TRBD1. The junction had 5 bases not matched to a gene; V was cut back by 8 bases and J by 1 base. CDR1 and CDR2 from the germline V gene are MNHEY and SVGAGI. This CDR3 region has 13 residues. DNA of the CDR3: TGTGCCAGCTCAGGACAGGCGTCCTACGAGCAGTACTTC. Its protein is CASSGQASYEQYF.

The CDR3, as DNA: TGCGCCAGCAGCCAAGAACAGGGCGGGAGTAATTCACCCCTCCACTTT. This gives the protein CASSQEQGGSNSPLHF. This chain uses TRBV5-1 with TRBJ1-6; D perhaps matches TRBD1 (6 bases). V was trimmed by 4 bases and J by 6 bases, leaving 17 bases between them. The CDR3 has 16 amino acids. Germline V CDR1 and CDR2: SGHRS, YFSETQ. Full variable domain (outside the CDR3, taken from reference TRBV5-1 and TRBJ1-6): KAGVTQTPRYLIKTRGQQVTLSCSPISGHRSVSWYQQTPGQGLQFLFEYFSETQRNKGNFPGRFSGRQFSNSRSEMNVSTLELGDSALYLCASSQEQGGSNSPLHFGNGTRLTVT.

This clone was recorded only once. CDR3 DNA: TGTGCCAGCAGCGTCGGTTCAGGGGCTAACTATGGCTACACCTTC. This translates into CASSVGSGANYGYTF. The V gene is TRBV3-1 (or the pseudogene TRBV3-2), the J gene TRBJ1-2; TRBD1 is a possible D gene (6 bases). The CDR3 runs to 15 residues. V lost 5 bases and J 0 bases, leaving 13 bases between the germline ends. Looked up from germline, CDR1 is LGHDT and CDR2 is YNNKEL (reference sequence).

The V call is TRBV7-8, the J call TRBJ2-7; 7 positions agree with TRBD2. Per germline, CDR1 SGHVS and CDR2 FQNEAQ. V was clipped by 5 bases and J by 4 bases; unmatched bases: 17. The CDR3 runs to 17 residues. CDR3 protein: CASSTRERRDQQYEQYF. In DNA form, the CDR3 reads TGTGCCAGCAGCACGCGGGAGCGAAGGGACCAGCAATACGAGCAGTACTTC. Combining the CDR3 with reference TRBV7-8 and TRBJ2-7 gives the whole variable domain GAGVSQSPRYKVAKRGQDVALRCDPISGHVSLFWYQQALGQGPEFLTYFQNEAQLDKSGLPSDRFFAERPEGSVSTLKIQRTQQEDSAVYLCASSTRERRDQQYEQYFGPGTRLTVT.

The J gene is TRBJ1-6, the V gene TRBV27; a weak D match, TRBD1 (5 bases). V gave up 7 bases and J gave up 5 bases, with 21 bases separating them. In germline, CDR1 is MNHEY, CDR2 SMNVEV (reference sequence). The CDR3 length is 17 residues. CDR3 residues: CASTPAGGVKDNSPLHF. CDR3 coding DNA: TGTGCCAGCACTCCAGCGGGGGGGGTTAAGGATAATTCACCCCTCCACTTT.

The chain is built from TRBV30 and TRBJ1-4; 7 bases line up with TRBD1. V shed 5 bases, J shed 5 bases, and the junction held 17 bases outside the gene matches. There are 17 residues in the CDR3. Per germline, CDR1 GTSNPN and CDR2 SVGIG (reference sequence). In DNA, the CDR3 is TGTGCCTGGTCCGGGTGGGCCATGGGGACAGAAAATGAAAAACTGTTTTTT. Its protein product is CAWSGWAMGTENEKLFF.

This chain links TRBV24-1 with TRBJ2-5; D not certain. The germline gives CDR1 KGHDR, CDR2 SFDVKD. CDR3 size: 16 residues. The V gene lost 2 bases and the J gene lost 5 bases, with 17 bases spanning the gap. DNA of the CDR3: TGTGCCACCAGTGATTCCGCCGAGGTCCTTGGGGAGACCCAGTACTTC. This codes for CATSDSAEVLGETQYF.

The rearrangement uses TRBV6-1 and TRBJ1-5, with TRBD1 matching 8 bases. The V gene end was trimmed by 1 base and the J gene end by 3 bases; junction bases not matched to a gene: 2. In germline, CDR1 is MNHNS, CDR2 SASEGT. This CDR3 region has 15 residues. CDR3 in DNA: TGTGCCAGCAGTGAAGGGACAGGGTTCAATCAGCCCCAGCATTTT. Translating gives CASSEGTGFNQPQHF.

This chain joins TRBV23-1 and TRBJ2-1, with D perhaps TRBD2 (6 bases). TRBV23-1 carries the ORF label, with uncertain function. V was pared by 8 bases and J by 4 bases, with 12 bases between. CDR3 size: 13 residues. The CDR3 coding sequence is TGCGCCAGCCGTGGGGGGAAGTACAATGAGCAGTTCTTC. As protein: CASRGGKYNEQFF.

This clone was detected once. The chain's CDR3 is CASSDRGGNTEAFF. CDR3 nucleotides: TGTGCCAGCAGTGATCGGGGGGGGAACACTGAAGCTTTCTTT. The chain has TRBV6-1 and TRBJ1-1; perhaps TRBD1 as D (5 bases). CDR3 length: 14 residues. Between the trimmed V and J ends, which lost 3 bases and 1 base, there was a span of 9 bases. Germline V gene data show CDR1 as MNHNS and CDR2 as SASEGT.

The V gene is TRBV6-2 or TRBV6-3, the J gene TRBJ2-7; 11 bases match TRBD2. The ends lost 2 bases at V and 3 bases at J; junction bases unmatched: 3. This CDR3 region has 15 residues. CDR1 and CDR2 from the germline V gene are MNHEY and SVGEGT. CDR3 coding DNA: TGTGCCAGCAGTTACGTCCTAGCGGGAGGCTACGAGCAGTACTTC. Its translation: CASSYVLAGGYEQYF.

The chain carries TRBV6-5 and TRBJ2-7; 11 bases match TRBD2. The CDR3 sequence is 15 residues long. Germline CDR1 MNHEY, CDR2 SVGAGI. Germline trimming cut 0 bases from V and 6 bases from J; bases unmatched to any gene: 4. Here the CDR3 reads CASSYSLAGGSEQYF. CDR3 nucleotides: TGTGCCAGCAGTTACTCGCTAGCGGGAGGTAGCGAGCAGTACTTC.

The rearrangement joins TRBV4-1 to TRBJ2-1; 7 positions match TRBD1. V shed 1 base and J 0 bases; nucleotides not matched to a gene: 3. The CDR3 length is 16 residues. Germline CDR1 and CDR2: MGHRA and YSYEKL. This chain's CDR3 is CASSQGDSRSYNEQFF. CDR3 sequence (DNA): TGCGCCAGCAGCCAAGGGGACAGTCGCTCCTACAATGAGCAGTTCTTC.